This T cell receptor (beta chain) came from a study of Ad26.COV2.S vaccination and SARS-CoV-2 variants. Study-wide context: Once or twice, 56 days apart, Ad26.COV2.S was delivered intramuscularly.

Findings and limits, study-wide: Placebo recipients trailed vaccine recipients in spike-specific TCR breadth.

The CDR3 length is 15 residues. Germline loops: CDR1 SGHTA, CDR2 FQGTGA. The V gene lost 2 bases and the J gene lost 6 bases, with 16 bases spanning the gap. Noted treatment: approximately 18 received Ad26.COV2.S at low or high dose, single or two shots; roughly five received placebo; per-sample allocation not given. Collection of samples fell on day 63 after the first vaccine or placebo injection. Assay: immunoSEQ multiplex PCR; the TCRdb copy retains only in-frame clones and omits some. The data contain hundreds of thousands of clones, 88% of them singletons. As for this clone: Its antigen is unidentified.

The sequence derives from a person between 18 and 65 years old who received the Ad26.COV2.S COVID-19 vaccine or a placebo. The V and J genes are TRBV7-3 and TRBJ1-2, with D hard to call. Here the sequenced sample was peripheral blood, taken in a trial of Ad26.COV2.S vaccine versus placebo. The chain's CDR3 is CASSLAAEPYDGYTF. CDR3 nucleotides: TGTGCCAGCAGCTTAGCCGCGGAGCCCTACGATGGCTACACCTTC.